The rows below give T cell receptor beta chains drawn from one sample of a study of T cell repertoires in cytomegalovirus infection. TCRdb passed the reads through MiXCR, listing each CDR3 protein once. Among some 170,000 distinct CDR3 sequences listed, roughly a sixth were seen once. Sequencing input: CD8+ T cells from PBMCs. These receptors all stem from a human donor in good health (CMV status not recorded). Some clones in this sample may be carry-over from other donors' samples. Each CDR3 is given with its conserved first and last residue. Each record gives: V gene, clone size, D gene, J gene, CDR3 DNA, CDR3 protein. The D gene is left open where the match is weak. Part of the rows lack a size; the others show once, few, many or a class for expanded clones.

TRBV7-9	few	-	TRBJ2-7	TGTGCCAGCAGCTTAGCACAGGCTATCGAGCAGTACTTC	CASSLAQAIEQYF
TRBV6-2/TRBV6-3	-	-	TRBJ2-5	TGTGCCAGCAGTTACGTCCAAGAGACCCAGTACTTC	CASSYVQETQYF
TRBV4-1	-	TRBD1	TRBJ1-2	TGCGCCAGCAGCCAAGATCCCCCTGTGACAGGGGAAATGGGCTACACCTTC	CASSQDPPVTGEMGYTF
TRBV2	few	-	TRBJ2-4	TGTGCCAGCAGTGAAGGAGCGGACCTAGCCAAAAACATTCAGTACTTC	CASSEGADLAKNIQYF
TRBV27	-	TRBD1	TRBJ2-7	TGTGCCAGCAGTCCCCGGGACAGGGCCTCCTACGAGCAGTACTTC	CASSPRDRASYEQYF
TRBV7-9	few	TRBD1	TRBJ1-1	TGTGCCAGCAGCCGGGACAGGGACTGTGCTTTCTTT	CASSRDRDCAFF
TRBV28	-	-	TRBJ1-5	TGTGCCAGTAATTGGTCGTATCGTGGGGGCGATAGCAATCAGCCCCAGCATTTT	CASNWSYRGGDSNQPQHF
TRBV12-3/TRBV12-4	few	-	TRBJ2-5	TGTGCCAGCAGATTTACGACTGCGGAAGAGACCCAGTACTTC	CASRFTTAEETQYF
TRBV28	few	-	TRBJ2-7	TGTGCCAGCAGTTTGGCAAACTACGAGCAGTACTTC	CASSLANYEQYF
TRBV6-6	few	-	TRBJ1-1	TGTGCCAGCAGCACATTTAGGGGAGCTTTCTTT	CASSTFRGAFF
TRBV12-3/TRBV12-4	few	-	TRBJ2-2	TGTGCCAGCAGCCGGGCGTACACCGGGGAGCTGTTTTTT	CASSRAYTGELFF
TRBV20-1	-	TRBD1	TRBJ1-2	TGCAGTGCTTGGACAGGGATCTATGGCTACACCTTC	CSAWTGIYGYTF
TRBV7-9	-	-	TRBJ1-6	TGTGCCAGCAGCTTAGAGCAGCCTAATTCACCCCTCCACTTT	CASSLEQPNSPLHF
TRBV7-2	-	-	TRBJ2-5	TGTGCCAGCAGCTTATCAACGGGGGAGCAAGAGACCCAGTACTTC	CASSLSTGEQETQYF
TRBV6-1	few	TRBD2	TRBJ2-3	TGTGCCAGCACCTGGCAACCGGGACTAGCGGGGGAAAGCACAGATACGCAGTATTTT	CASTWQPGLAGESTDTQYF
TRBV12-3/TRBV12-4	-	-	TRBJ2-5	TGTGCCAGCAGTCCCACCTTGGGCCAACCCCGGACGGAGACCCAGTACTTC	CASSPTLGQPRTETQYF
TRBV28	few	TRBD1	TRBJ2-1	TGTGCCAGCAGTACTAGATTAGGGGGGACAGGGGACTACAATGAGCAGTTCTTC	CASSTRLGGTGDYNEQFF